What follows are 6 T cell receptor beta chains derived from one specimen sequenced in a study of Graves' ophthalmopathy and Graves' hyperthyroidism. Beta-chain TCR CDR3 regions were amplified from RNA transcripts. HTBI primers were used in a first-round RT-PCR, which preceded a second-round multiplex PCR. Using its own MiXCR run on the multiplex PCR reads, TCRdb lists one record per CDR3 protein. The sample lists 620,000 or so distinct CDR3 sequences; 22% were seen once. Sequencing was done on a sample of peripheral blood. All receptors derive from a woman younger than 30 with stable Graves' hyperthyroidism. Some clones in this sample may be carry-over from other donors' samples.

This clonotype has ten or more counts. The rearrangement joins TRBV20-1 to TRBJ2-5; 7 positions agree with TRBD2. V lost 0 bases to trimming and J lost 1 base; unmatched junction nucleotides: 5. CDR3 length: 15 residues. Germline V CDR1 and CDR2: DFQATT, SNEGSKA (reference sequence). CDR3 protein: CSARDGGVPQETQYF. CDR3 DNA: TGCAGTGCTAGAGATGGGGGGGTCCCCCAAGAGACCCAGTACTTC.

The CDR3 sequence: CASSYTGTKETQYF. CDR3 nucleotides: TGTGCCAGCAGTTATACAGGAACCAAAGAGACCCAGTACTTC. The chain couples TRBV12-3 or TRBV12-4 to TRBJ2-5, with TRBD1 as a possible D gene (5 bases). V was shortened by 4 bases and J by 3 bases, with 12 bases between the two germline ends. The CDR3 extends over 14 amino acids.

The rearrangement uses TRBV15 and TRBJ1-6, with D hard to call. In germline, CDR1 is LNHNV, CDR2 YYDKDF (reference sequence). V lost 0 bases and J 9 bases, leaving 15 bases between the germline ends. This CDR3 has 16 residues. CDR3 protein: CATSRDQVVAGSPLHF. The CDR3 DNA sequence: TGTGCCACCAGCAGAGATCAAGTGGTAGCGGGTTCACCCCTCCACTTT.

The chain recombines TRBV6-5 with TRBJ1-1; 7 bases align to TRBD1. There are 15 residues in the CDR3. Germline V gene data show CDR1 as MNHEY and CDR2 as SVGAGI. The V and J ends lost 2 bases and 6 bases, in that order; junction bases with no gene match: 9. The CDR3 sequence is CASSYVGQPPAEAFF. CDR3 in DNA: TGTGCCAGCAGTTACGTGGGACAGCCCCCAGCTGAAGCTTTCTTT.

The chain employs TRBV5-1 and TRBJ1-1; unclear D gene. Trimming removed 2 bases at V and 1 base at J, with 9 bases between. The CDR3 runs to 14 residues. The germline gives CDR1 SGHRS, CDR2 YFSETQ. DNA of the CDR3: TGCGCCAGCAGCTTTCCATCGGCGAACACTGAAGCTTTCTTT. Its translation is CASSFPSANTEAFF.

This clonotype was recorded many times. The chain carries TRBV15 and TRBJ1-2, with a possible D match to TRBD1 (5 bases). The V gene lost 1 base and the J gene lost 4 bases, with 10 bases spanning the gap. Germline V CDR1 and CDR2: LNHNV, YYDKDF (reference sequence). CDR3 length equals 14 residues. The chain's CDR3 is CATSRGGGTYGYTF. CDR3 bases: TGTGCCACCAGCAGAGGGGGGGGGACCTATGGCTACACCTTC. Based on the CDR3 plus reference TRBV15 and TRBJ1-2, the full variable domain is DAMVIQNPRYQVTQFGKPVTLSCSQTLNHNVMYWYQQKSSQAPKLLFHYYDKDFNNEADTPDNFQSRRPNTSFCFLDIRSPGLGDTAMYLCATSRGGGTYGYTFGSGTRLTVV.